The entry below describes one T cell receptor (beta chain). The antigen it binds to is not known. No quality values exist for individual bases; no much larger clone is one base distant. Each clonotype received, on average, approximately 9.9x coverage in deep resolution sequencing performed on a MiSeq, where the target depth lay between 1 in 1 million and 1 in 200,000 T cells. The immunoSEQ hsTCRB Kit was used to generate the TCR beta libraries. The study's own analysis went as follows. ImmunoSEQ Data Assistant and ImmunoSEQ Analyzer were used for data analysis, and V, D and J genes were assigned according to IMGT definitions. Clonality was computed as one minus normalized Shannon entropy of productive rearrangement frequencies, ranging from 0 to 1. Only overrepresented clonotypes making up at least 0.05% of the repertoire of each patient were included in the public clonotype analysis. Roughly 12 age-matched healthy donor repertoires from immuneACCESS were used as controls for clonality. The immuneACCESS repertoire file appears here via TCRdb, limited to in-frame rearrangements. These files lack a portion of the clones; in checked studies, under half of the deficit traces to unresolved V genes, and the cause of the others is not known. V and J calls and clone size are those listed in that table; D and trimming were worked out from the DNA. Here the sample has 200,000 or so clones; roughly three quarters occur a single time. Jointly, the top ten make up around 10% of the sample.

The source of the sample is a study of cytotoxic CD8 clonotypes in ibrutinib-treated CLL (dated by TCRdb to the early 2020s). About the study as a whole: The cohort was composed of approximately 11 relapsed/refractory and approximately 14 treatment-naive patients; IGHV unmutated status was identified in 17 to 18 patients. On average, each sample had 255,043 productive templates and 96,000 or so productive rearrangements. Responses were partial in roughly 24 patients and complete in 2; after median 68 months follow-up, around 15 stayed in remission and 12 progressed. Of the 86 participants in the trial, about two dozen had longitudinal samples available. Every remission and progressive disease sample was obtained while ibrutinib was still being received by the patients. Response samples were taken after a median of approximately a year on treatment, ranging from roughly 6 to 36 months. Cryopreserved peripheral blood mononuclear cells were obtained before treatment, at response, and at either sustained remission or disease progression. Results the study describes overall, beyond this receptor: At baseline, clonality was higher than in age-matched healthy donors and showed a strong correlation with circulating CD8+ T-cell counts. Public clonotypes were rare and either shrank or stayed stable during treatment, and the rise in clonality at ibrutinib response reflected expansion of private clonotypes. Clonality increased at ibrutinib response, stayed stable in sustained remission, and fell back toward baseline at progression. Sampling times were not matched between patients in sustained remission and patients whose disease was progressing, and lymph node repertoires were not examined.

Read against the paper, the sample's time point label means: 12 months on ibrutinib. For TCR beta library preparation, roughly 2 micrograms of genomic DNA were extracted from the cryopreserved PBMCs. Longitudinal blood samples from CLL patients receiving ibrutinib monotherapy were subjected to high-throughput TCR beta sequencing. The patients took part in an open-label, single-center phase 2 trial of ibrutinib monotherapy. The sequencing used PBMCs, collected after 12 months of ibrutinib treatment. This sequence was found in a human donor with chronic lymphocytic leukemia.

In nucleotides, the sequence is TGTGCCAGCGATTGGGACAGGGGGGCTGAAAAACTGTTTTTT. It codes for CASDWDRGAEKLFF. The V and J genes are TRBV6-6 and TRBJ1-4, with 11 bases matching TRBD1. The CDR3 runs 14 residues from the cysteine to the phenylalanine. Only the CDR3 DNA is retained, 42 bases long and in frame from the first base. V lost 8 bases and J lost 7 bases, and the count of bases not matched to a germline gene is 6. For CDR1 and CDR2, the germline V gene (reference sequence) lists MNHNY and SVGAGI.